Sequencing of this T cell receptor (beta chain) was carried out in a study of regulatory T cells in long-lasting Graves disease. Study-wide findings and caveats: Persistent Graves' cases showed lower TCR diversity than newly diagnosed cases.

About this clonotype itself: Its cognate antigen is unknown. A far larger clone is one base from this, pointing to a likely read error.

With iRepertoire HTBI primers and Arm-PCR of CDR3 regions, TCR beta libraries were built. MiXCR, applied by TCRdb to the multiplex PCR reads, yields one record per CDR3 protein. The repertoire holds 300,000 to 400,000 distinct CDR3 sequences, with over 15% as singletons. Time point of the sample: newly diagnosed GD, antithyroid drugs for less than 3 months. There was RNA extracted from PBMCs, and the TCR library was made from it. The CDR3 sequence is 18 residues long. The germline gives CDR1 SGHAT, CDR2 FQNNGV. Trimming shortened V by 4 bases and J by 10 bases, and 29 bases separated the two germline ends.

The material was peripheral blood mononuclear cells (PBMCs), obtained at new diagnosis, from a patient treated with antithyroid drugs. The origin of this receptor is a female donor with Graves disease. The gene calls are TRBV11-2 and TRBJ2-1, with a tentative D call TRBD1 (9 bases). CDR3 DNA sequence: TGTGCCAGCAGCTCCCCCGGACAGGGGATAGCGGGACCAGGCGAGCAGTTCTTC. It codes for CASSSPGQGIAGPGEQFF.